This is a list of T cell receptor beta chains from one sample in a study of patients and donors after allogeneic stem cell transplantation. TCRdb re-called the RT-PCR reads with MiXCR, one entry per CDR3 protein. The sample includes roughly 960,000 distinct CDR3 sequences, more than 15% of them seen just once. The sequenced material came from blood, either unsorted or a sorted T cell fraction (not recorded which). The receptors come from a human donor who was either an allogeneic HSCT recipient or a stem cell or donor lymphocyte infusion donor (not recorded which). It is not recorded whose cells these are; they may come from a transplant donor. Each CDR3 is given with its conserved first and last residue. Fields, in order: CDR3 length, V gene, J gene, D gene, clone size, CDR3 protein, CDR3 DNA. The D gene is left open where the match is weak. Clone size is given for some rows only: seen once, a few or many times, or a class if the clone is expanded.

>15|TRBV12-3/TRBV12-4|TRBJ1-1|-|few
CASSFLYRDQDEAFF
TGTGCCAGCAGTTTTCTTTACCGGGACCAGGATGAAGCTTTCTTT
>13|TRBV7-6|TRBJ2-5|-|few
CASSFEIQETQYF
TGTGCCAGCAGCTTTGAAATTCAAGAGACCCAGTACTTC
>14|TRBV30|TRBJ2-1|-|-
CAWSQLVANNEQFF
TGTGCCTGGAGTCAACTAGTGGCGAACAATGAGCAGTTCTTC
>18|TRBV6-5|TRBJ1-1|TRBD1|-
CASSYPKPGQGGRTEAFF
TGTGCCAGCAGTTACCCCAAGCCGGGACAGGGAGGAAGAACTGAAGCTTTCTTT
>17|TRBV7-2|TRBJ2-2|TRBD2|few
CASSPSTSGSGTGELFF
TGTGCCAGCAGCCCGAGTACTAGCGGGAGTGGCACCGGGGAGCTGTTTTTT
>16|TRBV29-1|TRBJ2-3|TRBD2|few
CSVEPPSGSSTDTQYF
TGCAGCGTTGAACCCCCTAGCGGGAGCAGCACAGATACGCAGTATTTT
>16|TRBV20-1|TRBJ2-1|-|-
CSATLGRAIIYNEQFF
TGCAGTGCTACTCTCGGGCGGGCCATCATATACAATGAGCAGTTCTTC
>16|TRBV7-3|TRBJ2-7|-|-
CASSSKGAGFTYEQYF
TGTGCCAGCAGCTCCAAAGGGGCGGGTTTCACCTACGAGCAGTACTTC
>14|TRBV7-8|TRBJ1-1|-|few
CASSPYGGGTEAFF
TGTGCCAGCAGCCCCTATGGGGGCGGGACTGAAGCTTTCTTT
>14|TRBV12-3/TRBV12-4|TRBJ2-5|-|many
CASSPRPSQETQYF
TGTGCCAGCAGTCCGCGGCCTAGCCAAGAGACCCAGTACTTC
>12|TRBV5-1|TRBJ1-2|-|-
CASSQRDYGYTF
TGCGCCAGCAGCCAGAGGGACTATGGCTACACCTTC
>15|TRBV28|TRBJ2-1|-|many
CASSSPGLGANEQFF
TGTGCCAGCAGTTCGCCGGGACTTGGGGCGAATGAGCAGTTCTTC
>14|TRBV4-3|TRBJ1-2|-|few
CASSPGPPDDGYTF
TGCGCCAGCAGCCCCGGACCTCCCGATGATGGCTACACCTTC
>13|TRBV5-1|TRBJ2-5|-|few
CASSSGGKETQYF
TGCGCCAGCAGCTCGGGGGGCAAAGAGACCCAGTACTTC
>15|TRBV5-1|TRBJ2-7|TRBD1|many
CASSSQTGLSGEQYF
TGCGCCAGCAGCTCCCAGACAGGGCTCTCTGGTGAGCAGTACTTC
>13|TRBV7-9|TRBJ1-1|-|-
CASSPETDTEAFF
TGTGCCAGCAGCCCAGAGACGGATACTGAAGCTTTCTTT
>15|TRBV4-1|TRBJ1-5|-|-
CASSQVGQINQPQHF
TGCGCCAGCAGCCAAGTTGGACAGATCAATCAGCCCCAGCATTTT